Sequencing of this T cell receptor (beta chain) was carried out in a study of T cell clones after liver transplantation. The ends lost 4 bases at V and 8 bases at J; junction bases unmatched: 9. Germline-derived CDR1 and CDR2 are MNHEY and SMNVEV (reference sequence). The CDR3 totals 14 residues. The assay was immunoSEQ multiplex PCR, and TCRdb's table has in-frame clones only and misses some. The table shows about 74,000 clones, with 80% occurring only once. This clone was detected once. The chain is built from TRBV27 and TRBJ1-1, with 8 bases lining up with TRBD1. The sequences come from CD4+ T cells from blood, collected before liver transplant. The clonotype originates from a human donor who received a liver transplant. The DNA for the CDR3 is TGTGCCAGCAGTTCCATCACAGGGGGTGGGGAAGCTTTCTTT. Amino acids: CASSSITGGGEAFF.